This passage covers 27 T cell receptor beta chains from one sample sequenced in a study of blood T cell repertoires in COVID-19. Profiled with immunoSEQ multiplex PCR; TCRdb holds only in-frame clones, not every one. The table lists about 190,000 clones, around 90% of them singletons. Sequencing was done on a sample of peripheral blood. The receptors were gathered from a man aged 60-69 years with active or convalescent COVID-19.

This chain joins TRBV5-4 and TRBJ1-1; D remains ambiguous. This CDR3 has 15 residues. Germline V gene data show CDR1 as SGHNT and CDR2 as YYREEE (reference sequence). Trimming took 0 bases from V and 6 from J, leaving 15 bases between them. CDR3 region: CASSLVGEKRAEAFF. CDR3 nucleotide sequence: TGTGCCAGCAGCTTGGTGGGAGAAAAACGCGCTGAAGCTTTCTTT.

The CDR3 here is CASSLEGQTYTEAFF. CDR3 DNA: TGCGCCAGCAGCTTGGAGGGGCAGACCTACACTGAAGCTTTCTTT. V usage is TRBV5-1 and J usage is TRBJ1-1; a weak D match, TRBD1 (5 bases). The germline V gene has CDR1 SGHRS and CDR2 YFSETQ. This CDR3 is built from 15 residues. The ends were cut back, 0 bases at V and 3 bases at J, with 12 bases in the middle.

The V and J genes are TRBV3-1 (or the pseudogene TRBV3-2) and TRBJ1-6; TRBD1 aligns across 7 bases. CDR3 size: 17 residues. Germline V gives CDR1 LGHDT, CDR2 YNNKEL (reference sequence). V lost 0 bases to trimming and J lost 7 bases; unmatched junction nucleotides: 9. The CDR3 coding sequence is TGTGCCAGCAGCCAAGAATCGAGGACAGGCGGGAATTCACCCCTCCACTTT. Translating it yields CASSQESRTGGNSPLHF.

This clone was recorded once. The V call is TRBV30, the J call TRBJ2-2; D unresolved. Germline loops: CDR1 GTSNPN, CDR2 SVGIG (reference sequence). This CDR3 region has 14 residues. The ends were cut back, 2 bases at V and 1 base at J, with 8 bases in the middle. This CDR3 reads CAWSPPGNTGELFF. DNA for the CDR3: TGTGCCTGGAGTCCTCCGGGGAACACCGGGGAGCTGTTTTTT.

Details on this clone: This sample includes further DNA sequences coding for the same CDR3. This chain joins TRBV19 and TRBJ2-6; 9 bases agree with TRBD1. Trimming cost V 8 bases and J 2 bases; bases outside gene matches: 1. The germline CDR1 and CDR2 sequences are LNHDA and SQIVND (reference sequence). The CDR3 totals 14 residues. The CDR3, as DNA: TGTGCCAGTCGGACAGGGGCTGGGGCCAACGTCCTGACTTTC. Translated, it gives CASRTGAGANVLTF.

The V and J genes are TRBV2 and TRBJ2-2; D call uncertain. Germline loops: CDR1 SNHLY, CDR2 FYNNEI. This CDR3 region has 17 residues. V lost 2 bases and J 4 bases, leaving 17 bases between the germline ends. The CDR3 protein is CASSEYSVQSGTGELFF. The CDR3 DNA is TGTGCCAGCAGTGAATATTCTGTTCAGTCGGGCACCGGGGAGCTGTTTTTT.

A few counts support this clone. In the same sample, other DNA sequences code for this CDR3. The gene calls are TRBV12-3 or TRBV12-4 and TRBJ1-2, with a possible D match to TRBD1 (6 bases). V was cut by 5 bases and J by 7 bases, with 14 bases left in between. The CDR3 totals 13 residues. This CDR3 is CASSPQGQGGYTF. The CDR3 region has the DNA TGTGCCAGCAGTCCTCAGGGGCAAGGTGGCTACACCTTC.

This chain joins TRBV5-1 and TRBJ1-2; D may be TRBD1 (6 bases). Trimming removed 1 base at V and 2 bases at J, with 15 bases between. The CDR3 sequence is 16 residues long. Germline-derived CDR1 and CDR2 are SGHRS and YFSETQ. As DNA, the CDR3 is TGCGCCAGCAGCTTGTTTGTCAGACAGGAAAACTATGGCTACACCTTC. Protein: CASSLFVRQENYGYTF.

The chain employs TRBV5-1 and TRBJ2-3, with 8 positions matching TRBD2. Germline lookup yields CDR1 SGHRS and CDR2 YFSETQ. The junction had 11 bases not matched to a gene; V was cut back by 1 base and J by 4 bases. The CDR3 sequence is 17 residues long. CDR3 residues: CASSLTGAGGHSDTQYF. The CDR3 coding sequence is TGCGCCAGCAGCTTGACCGGGGCGGGGGGACACTCAGATACGCAGTATTTT.

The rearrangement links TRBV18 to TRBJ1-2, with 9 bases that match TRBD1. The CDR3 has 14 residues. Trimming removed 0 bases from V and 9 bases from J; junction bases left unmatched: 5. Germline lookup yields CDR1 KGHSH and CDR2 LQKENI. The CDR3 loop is CASSPPGQGNSYTF. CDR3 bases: TGTGCCAGCTCACCACCGGGACAGGGCAATAGCTACACCTTC. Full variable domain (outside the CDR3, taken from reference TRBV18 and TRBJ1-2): NAGVMQNPRHLVRRRGQEARLRCSPMKGHSHVYWYRQLPEEGLKFMVYLQKENIIDESGMPKERFSAEFPKEGPSILRIQQVVRGDSAAYFCASSPPGQGNSYTFGSGTRLTVV.

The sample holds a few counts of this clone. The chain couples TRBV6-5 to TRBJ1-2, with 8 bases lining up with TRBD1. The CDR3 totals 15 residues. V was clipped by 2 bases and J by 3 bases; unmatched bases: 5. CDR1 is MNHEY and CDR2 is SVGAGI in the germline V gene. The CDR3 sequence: CASSYRQGHDYGYTF. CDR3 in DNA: TGTGCCAGCAGTTACAGACAGGGGCATGACTATGGCTACACCTTC.

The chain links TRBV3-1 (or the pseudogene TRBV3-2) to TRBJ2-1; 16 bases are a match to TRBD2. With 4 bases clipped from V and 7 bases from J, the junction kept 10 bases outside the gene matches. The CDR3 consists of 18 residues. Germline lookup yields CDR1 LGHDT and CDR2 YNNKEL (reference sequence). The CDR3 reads CASSPRYGTSGGGNEQFF. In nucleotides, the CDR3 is TGTGCCAGCAGCCCTCGCTATGGGACTAGCGGGGGGGGAAATGAGCAGTTCTTC.

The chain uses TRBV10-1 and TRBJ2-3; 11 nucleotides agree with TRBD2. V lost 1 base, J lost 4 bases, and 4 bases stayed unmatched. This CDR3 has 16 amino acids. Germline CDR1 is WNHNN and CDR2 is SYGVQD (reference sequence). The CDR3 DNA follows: TGCGCCAGCAGTGAGTTGTTAGCGGGGGGGGCAGATACGCAGTATTTT. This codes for CASSELLAGGADTQYF.

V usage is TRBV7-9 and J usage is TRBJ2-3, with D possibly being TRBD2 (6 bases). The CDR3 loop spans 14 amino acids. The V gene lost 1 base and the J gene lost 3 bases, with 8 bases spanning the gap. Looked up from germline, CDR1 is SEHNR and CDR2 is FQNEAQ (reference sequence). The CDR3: CASSLGTITDTQYF. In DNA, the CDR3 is TGTGCCAGCAGCTTAGGGACTATTACAGATACGCAGTATTTT.

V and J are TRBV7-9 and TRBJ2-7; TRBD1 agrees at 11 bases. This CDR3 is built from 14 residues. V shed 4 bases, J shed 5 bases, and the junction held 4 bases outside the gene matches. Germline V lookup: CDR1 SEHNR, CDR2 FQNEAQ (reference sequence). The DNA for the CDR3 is TGTGCCAGCAGCTCGGGACAGGGGGTGGACGAGCAGTACTTC. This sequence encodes CASSSGQGVDEQYF.

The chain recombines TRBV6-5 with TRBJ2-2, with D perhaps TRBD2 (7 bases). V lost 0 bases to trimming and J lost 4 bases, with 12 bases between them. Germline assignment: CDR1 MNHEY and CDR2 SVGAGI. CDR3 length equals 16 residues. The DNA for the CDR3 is TGTGCCAGCAGTTACTCTGAGGGGGGGGGCACCGGGGAGCTGTTTTTT. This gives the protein CASSYSEGGGTGELFF.

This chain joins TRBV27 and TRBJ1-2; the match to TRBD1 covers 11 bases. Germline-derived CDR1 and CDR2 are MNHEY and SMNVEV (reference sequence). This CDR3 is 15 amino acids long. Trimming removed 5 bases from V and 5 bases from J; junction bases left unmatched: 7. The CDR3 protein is CASSPDRGQGYGYTF. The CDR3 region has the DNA TGTGCCAGCAGTCCGGACAGGGGGCAAGGATATGGCTACACCTTC.

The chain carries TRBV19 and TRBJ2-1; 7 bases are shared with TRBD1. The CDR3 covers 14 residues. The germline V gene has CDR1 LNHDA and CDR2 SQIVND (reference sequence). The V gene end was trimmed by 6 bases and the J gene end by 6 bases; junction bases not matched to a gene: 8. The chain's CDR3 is CASRARGGINEQFF. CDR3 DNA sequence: TGTGCCAGTAGGGCTCGAGGGGGCATCAATGAGCAGTTCTTC. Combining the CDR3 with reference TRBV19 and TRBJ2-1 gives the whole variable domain DGGITQSPKYLFRKEGQNVTLSCEQNLNHDAMYWYRQDPGQGLRLIYYSQIVNDFQKGDIAEGYSVSREKKESFPLTVTSAQKNPTAFYLCASRARGGINEQFFGPGTRLTVL.

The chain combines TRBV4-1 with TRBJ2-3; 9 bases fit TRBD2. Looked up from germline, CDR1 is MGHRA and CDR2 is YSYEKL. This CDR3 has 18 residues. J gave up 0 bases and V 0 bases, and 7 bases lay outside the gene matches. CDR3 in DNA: TGCGCCAGCAGCCAAGATCGGCTAGCGGGGAGGAGCACAGATACGCAGTATTTT. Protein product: CASSQDRLAGRSTDTQYF.

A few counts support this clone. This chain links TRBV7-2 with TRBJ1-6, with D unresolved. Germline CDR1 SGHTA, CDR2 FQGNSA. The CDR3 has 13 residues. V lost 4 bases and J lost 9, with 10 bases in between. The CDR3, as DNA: TGTGCCAGCAGCTCCTTCGGTGCTTCACCCCTCCACTTT. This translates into CASSSFGASPLHF.

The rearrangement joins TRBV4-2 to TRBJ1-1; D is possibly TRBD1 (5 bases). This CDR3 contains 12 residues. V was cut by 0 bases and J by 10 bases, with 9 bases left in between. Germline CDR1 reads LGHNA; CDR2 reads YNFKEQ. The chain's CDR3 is CASSQDGRGAFF. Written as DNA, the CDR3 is TGTGCCAGCAGCCAAGACGGGAGGGGAGCTTTCTTT.

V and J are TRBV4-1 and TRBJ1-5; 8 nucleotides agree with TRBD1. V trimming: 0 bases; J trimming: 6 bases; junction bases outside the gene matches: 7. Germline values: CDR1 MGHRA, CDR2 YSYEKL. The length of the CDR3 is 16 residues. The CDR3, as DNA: TGCGCCAGCAGCCAAGACCCCCAGGGGGCGAGTCAGCCCCAGCATTTT. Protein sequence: CASSQDPQGASQPQHF.

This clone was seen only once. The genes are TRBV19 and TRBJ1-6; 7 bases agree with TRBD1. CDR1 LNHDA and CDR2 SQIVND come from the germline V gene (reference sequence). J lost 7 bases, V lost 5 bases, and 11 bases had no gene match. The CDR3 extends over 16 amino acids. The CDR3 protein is CASSARTGARNSPLHF. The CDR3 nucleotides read TGTGCCAGTAGTGCCCGAACAGGGGCGAGAAATTCACCCCTCCACTTT.

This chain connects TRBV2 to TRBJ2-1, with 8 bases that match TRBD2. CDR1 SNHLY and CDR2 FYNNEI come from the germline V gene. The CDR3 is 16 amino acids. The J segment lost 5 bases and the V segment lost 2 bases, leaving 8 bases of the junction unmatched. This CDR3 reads CASSERGGGFDNEQFF. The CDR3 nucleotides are TGTGCCAGCAGTGAACGCGGCGGGGGGTTTGACAATGAGCAGTTCTTC.

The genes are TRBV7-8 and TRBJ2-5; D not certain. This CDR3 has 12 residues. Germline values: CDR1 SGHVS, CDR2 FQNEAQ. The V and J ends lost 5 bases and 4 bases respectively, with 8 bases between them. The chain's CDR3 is CASSLPRETQYF. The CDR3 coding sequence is TGTGCCAGCAGCCTCCCTAGAGAGACCCAGTACTTC.

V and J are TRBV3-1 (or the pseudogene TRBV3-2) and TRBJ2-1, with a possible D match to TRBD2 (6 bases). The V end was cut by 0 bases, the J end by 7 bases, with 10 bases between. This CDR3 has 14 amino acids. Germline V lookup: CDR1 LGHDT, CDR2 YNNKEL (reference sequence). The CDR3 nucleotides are TGTGCCAGCAGCCAAGAAGGACGGGGGAATGAGCAGTTCTTC. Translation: CASSQEGRGNEQFF.

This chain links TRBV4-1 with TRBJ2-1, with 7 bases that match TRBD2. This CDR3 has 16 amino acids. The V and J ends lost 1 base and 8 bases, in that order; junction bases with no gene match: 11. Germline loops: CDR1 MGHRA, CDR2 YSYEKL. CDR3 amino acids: CASSQAPTGGWDEQFF. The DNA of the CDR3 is TGCGCCAGCAGCCAAGCACCGACGGGGGGTTGGGATGAGCAGTTCTTC.